A single sample gave rise to the 9 T cell receptor beta chains below, sequenced in a study of blood T cell repertoires in COVID-19. The protocol was immunoSEQ multiplex PCR, while the TCRdb copy is restricted to in-frame clones and leaves out a portion. The sample consists of about 45,000 clones, about 89% of them appearing once. The sample comprised peripheral blood. The source of these receptors is a human donor in a cohort sampled during active COVID-19.

CDR3 in amino acids: CASSHSGSGNTIYF. In DNA form, the CDR3 reads TGTGCCAGCAGCCATTCAGGGTCTGGAAACACCATATATTTT. This chain links TRBV4-2 with TRBJ1-3, with D possibly being TRBD1 (5 bases). The CDR3 is 14 residues long. The germline V gene has CDR1 LGHNA and CDR2 YNFKEQ. The V end lost 3 bases, the J end lost 1 base, and 7 bases lay between the germline ends.

Comment on this clone: At one boundary the junction diverges from the germline segment, which might be a read error. The chain is built from TRBV7-6 and TRBJ2-7; 15 bases line up with TRBD2. The germline gives CDR1 SGHVS, CDR2 FNYEAQ. The CDR3 has 13 residues. The CDR3, as DNA: TGTGCCAGCAGCTCGGGACTAGCGGGGGGCATGGACTTC. Protein: CASSSGLAGGMDF.

The chain combines TRBV18 with TRBJ1-5, with 10 bases aligning to TRBD1. This CDR3 region has 15 residues. Germline V gives CDR1 KGHSH, CDR2 LQKENI. V lost 3 bases, J lost 11 bases, and 10 bases stayed unmatched. CDR3: CASSPRDRGPPAQHF. The CDR3 nucleotides read TGTGCCAGCTCACCCAGGGACAGGGGACCTCCGGCCCAGCATTTT.

This rearrangement joins TRBV5-1 to TRBJ1-6; D unclear. From germline, CDR1 is SGHRS and CDR2 YFSETQ. The V and J ends lost 5 bases and 0 bases respectively, with 9 bases between them. The CDR3 is 15 amino acids. The CDR3 nucleotides read TGCGCCAGCAGGGGTGGGAGCTCCTATAATTCACCCCTCCACTTT. The encoded protein is CASRGGSSYNSPLHF.

V is TRBV7-8 and J is TRBJ1-3; 7 bases align to TRBD1. V shed 5 bases, J shed 0 bases, and the junction held 10 bases outside the gene matches. CDR1 and CDR2 (germline): SGHVS, FQNEAQ. The CDR3 runs to 17 residues. CDR3: CASSPKGQKFSGNTIYF. For the CDR3, the DNA is TGTGCCAGCAGCCCCAAGGGACAGAAGTTCTCTGGAAACACCATATATTTT.

DNA for the CDR3: TGTGCCAGCAGCATATCGACAGGGGCCGTCCTGTTTTTT. Its protein product is CASSISTGAVLFF. The chain uses TRBV7-9 and TRBJ1-4; 8 bases line up with TRBD1. Germline CDR1 reads SEHNR; CDR2 reads FQNEAQ (reference sequence). This CDR3 region has 13 residues. V lost 5 bases to trimming and J lost 14 bases; unmatched junction nucleotides: 10. The full variable domain, in which reference TRBV7-9 and TRBJ1-4 provide the parts outside the CDR3, is DTGVSQNPRHKITKRGQNVTFRCDPISEHNRLYWYRQTLGQGPEFLTYFQNEAQLEKSRLLSDRFSAERPKGSFSTLEIQRTEQGDSAMYLCASSISTGAVLFFGSGTQLSVL.

V is TRBV11-2 and J is TRBJ1-3; TRBD1 might be the D (5 bases). The CDR3 extends over 15 amino acids. CDR1 and CDR2 (germline): SGHAT, FQNNGV. V lost 0 bases and J 0 bases, leaving 6 bases between the germline ends. CDR3 in amino acids: CASSLEDNSGNTIYF. As DNA, the CDR3 is TGTGCCAGCAGCTTAGAGGACAACTCTGGAAACACCATATATTTT. The whole variable domain, filled in from reference TRBV11-2 and TRBJ1-3, reads EAGVAQSPRYKIIEKRQSVAFWCNPISGHATLYWYQQILGQGPKLLIQFQNNGVVDDSQLPKDRFSAERLKGVDSTLKIQPAKLEDSAVYLCASSLEDNSGNTIYFGEGSWLTVV.

The DNA of the CDR3 is TGTGCCAGCAGTACCGGGACAGGGTTCTCTGGAAACACCATATATTTT. Translation gives CASSTGTGFSGNTIYF. The chain employs TRBV27 and TRBJ1-3, with 9 positions matching TRBD1. Trimming cost V 5 bases and J 0 bases; bases outside gene matches: 5. The CDR3 is 16 amino acids. The germline V gene has CDR1 MNHEY and CDR2 SMNVEV (reference sequence).

The chain uses TRBV4-3 and TRBJ1-4, with a weak D call TRBD1 (5 bases). CDR1 LGHNA and CDR2 YSLEER come from the germline V gene. The CDR3 is 19 amino acids. The V and J ends lost 1 base and 2 bases respectively, with 20 bases between them. DNA of the CDR3: TGCGCCAGCAGCCAAGTAGATGGGGGAGGGGCGGGGACTAATGAAAAACTGTTTTTT. Protein: CASSQVDGGGAGTNEKLFF.